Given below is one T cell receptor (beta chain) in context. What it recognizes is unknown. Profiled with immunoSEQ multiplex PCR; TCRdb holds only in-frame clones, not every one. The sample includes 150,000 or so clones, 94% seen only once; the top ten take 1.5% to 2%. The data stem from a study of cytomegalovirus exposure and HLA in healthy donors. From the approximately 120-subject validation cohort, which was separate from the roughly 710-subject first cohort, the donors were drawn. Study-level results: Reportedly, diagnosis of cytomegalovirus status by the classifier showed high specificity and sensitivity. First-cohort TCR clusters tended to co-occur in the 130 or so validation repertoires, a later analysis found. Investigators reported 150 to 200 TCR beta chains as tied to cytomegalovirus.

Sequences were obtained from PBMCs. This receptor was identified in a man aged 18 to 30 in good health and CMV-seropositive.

CDR3 bases: TGTGCCAGCAGCTTAGTTGATTTCGGGACTAGGCGGGGTGAGCAGTTCTTC. It encodes CASSLVDFGTRRGEQFF. The chain couples TRBV7-2 to TRBJ2-1; 8 positions agree with TRBD2. The CDR3 has 17 amino acids. The V gene's germline CDR1 is SGHTA and CDR2 FQGNSA. J gave up 9 bases and V 1 base, and 14 bases lay outside the gene matches.